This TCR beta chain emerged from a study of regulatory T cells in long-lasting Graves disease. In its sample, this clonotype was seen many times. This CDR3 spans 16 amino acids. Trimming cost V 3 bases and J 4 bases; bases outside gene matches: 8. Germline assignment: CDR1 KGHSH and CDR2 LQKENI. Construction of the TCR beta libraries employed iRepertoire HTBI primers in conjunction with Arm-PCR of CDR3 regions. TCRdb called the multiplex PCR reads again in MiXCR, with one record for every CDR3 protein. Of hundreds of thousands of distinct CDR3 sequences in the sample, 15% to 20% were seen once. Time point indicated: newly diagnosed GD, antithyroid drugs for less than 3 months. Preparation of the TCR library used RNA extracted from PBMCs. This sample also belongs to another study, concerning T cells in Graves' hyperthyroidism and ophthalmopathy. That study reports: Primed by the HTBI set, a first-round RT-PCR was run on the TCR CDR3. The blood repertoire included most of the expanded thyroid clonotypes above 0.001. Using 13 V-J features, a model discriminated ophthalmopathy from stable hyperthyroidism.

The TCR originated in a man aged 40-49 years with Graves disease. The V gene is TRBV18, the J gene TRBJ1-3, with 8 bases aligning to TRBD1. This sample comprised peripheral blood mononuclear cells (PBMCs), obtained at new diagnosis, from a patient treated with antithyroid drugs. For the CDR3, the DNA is TGTGCCAGCTCACCTTCGACAGGGGTGTCCGGAAACACCATATATTTT. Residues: CASSPSTGVSGNTIYF.